The 24 T cell receptor beta chains in this list originate from one sample, sequenced in a study of patients and donors after allogeneic stem cell transplantation. Using its own MiXCR run on the RT-PCR reads, TCRdb lists one record per CDR3 protein. The sample lists approximately 250,000 distinct CDR3 sequences, about 14% occurring once. Sequencing was performed on blood, either unsorted or a sorted T cell fraction (not recorded which). Receptors were obtained from a human donor who was either an allogeneic HSCT recipient or a stem cell or donor lymphocyte infusion donor (not recorded which). It is not recorded whose cells these are; they may come from a transplant donor.

This clonotype occurred many times. The genes are TRBV14 and TRBJ2-2; no firm D call. Trimming removed 6 bases at V and 4 bases at J, with 9 bases between. CDR3 length equals 13 residues. The germline V gene encodes CDR1 SGHDN and CDR2 FVKESK. The CDR3 coding sequence is TGTGCCAGCAGGGGCTGGCGCACCGGGGAGCTGTTTTTT. Translation gives CASRGWRTGELFF.

The sample holds a few counts of this clonotype. The V call is TRBV5-1, the J call TRBJ2-2, with 12 bases identical to TRBD2. This CDR3 contains 15 residues. CDR1 SGHRS and CDR2 YFSETQ come from the germline V gene. V gave up 4 bases and J gave up 10 bases; unmatched junction bases: 8. The CDR3 bases are TGCGCCAGCAGCATGACTAGCGGGGGCCCCGCGGAGCTGTTTTTT. It yields the protein CASSMTSGGPAELFF.

The chain links TRBV2 to TRBJ2-5; 13 bases align to TRBD2. V shed 7 bases and J 2 bases; nucleotides not matched to a gene: 7. This CDR3 spans 16 amino acids. Germline V gives CDR1 SNHLY, CDR2 FYNNEI. CDR3 loop: CASTKTSGGKQETQYF. The CDR3 bases are TGTGCCAGCACTAAGACTAGCGGGGGGAAACAAGAGACCCAGTACTTC.

The genes are TRBV7-9 and TRBJ1-6; D unclear. From germline, CDR1 is SEHNR and CDR2 FQNEAQ (reference sequence). This CDR3 region has 14 residues. V lost 1 base to trimming and J lost 7 bases, with 8 bases between them. CDR3 nucleotide sequence: TGTGCCAGCAGCTTAGAGGGAGGCAATTCACCCCTCCACTTT. The encoded protein is CASSLEGGNSPLHF.

This clonotype was found a few times. The chain is built from TRBV6-6 and TRBJ1-1; D gene ambiguous. CDR3 length equals 13 residues. The germline gives CDR1 MNHNY, CDR2 SVGAGI (reference sequence). Deletions cut 7 bases from V and 1 base from J, with 10 bases between. Written as DNA, the CDR3 is TGTGCCAGCATGCTTACAGCGAACACTGAAGCTTTCTTT. Protein product: CASMLTANTEAFF.

This clonotype has a handful of counts. CDR3 protein: CASSQEVARTGQGIGGYTF. CDR3 sequence (DNA): TGCGCCAGCAGCCAAGAAGTCGCAAGGACGGGACAGGGCATTGGTGGCTACACCTTC. The chain couples TRBV4-3 to TRBJ1-2; TRBD1 matches at 9 bases. The germline CDR1 and CDR2 sequences are LGHNA and YSLEER. This CDR3 has 19 residues. After removal of 0 bases from V and 7 bases from J, the junction contained 18 bases not matched to a gene.

In its sample, this clonotype was seen a few times. The rearrangement links TRBV23-1 to TRBJ2-2, with D possibly TRBD1 on 6 matching bases. TRBV23-1 is reported as an ORF; its role is uncertain. V lost 0 bases, J lost 5 bases, and 13 bases lay in between. The CDR3 consists of 16 residues. Here the CDR3 DNA reads TGCGCCAGCAGTCAATCCCCGACAGGACAAACCGGGGAGCTGTTTTTT. Translating it yields CASSQSPTGQTGELFF.

The chain has TRBV4-3 and TRBJ2-3; TRBD1 matches at 8 bases. Germline CDR1 reads LGHNA; CDR2 reads YSLEER. This CDR3 spans 15 amino acids. J gave up 4 bases and V 0 bases, and 3 bases lay outside the gene matches. The CDR3 bases are TGCGCCAGCAGCCAAGATCTGACAGGGGCAGATACGCAGTATTTT. Translated, it gives CASSQDLTGADTQYF.

This clonotype was observed a handful of times. The chain has TRBV24-1 and TRBJ2-4; TRBD1 aligns across 11 bases. Losses at the gene ends were 5 bases for V and 1 base for J; bases not matched to a gene: 3. Germline assignment: CDR1 KGHDR and CDR2 SFDVKD. This CDR3 is built from 16 residues. The CDR3: CATSGGTGGAKNIQYF. The CDR3 DNA reads TGTGCCACCAGTGGGGGGACAGGGGGGGCCAAAAACATTCAGTACTTC.

This clonotype appeared a few times. V gene TRBV9 combines with J gene TRBJ2-1, with D possibly TRBD2 on 5 matching bases. Trimming left V 0 bases short and J 9 bases short, with 19 bases between. The V gene's germline CDR1 is SGDLS and CDR2 YYNGEE. The CDR3 is 16 residues long. Here the CDR3 reads CASSVGIGIGETEQFF. The DNA for the CDR3 is TGTGCCAGCAGCGTAGGGATCGGGATCGGAGAAACTGAGCAGTTCTTC.

This clonotype has ten or more counts. The chain joins TRBV11-3 to TRBJ2-5; 7 bases align to TRBD1. There are 14 residues in the CDR3. Germline CDR1 and CDR2: SGHNT and YENEEA. Trimming took 0 bases from V and 4 from J; bases not matched to a gene: 2. CDR3 residues: CASSLEGGAETQYF. The CDR3 DNA follows: TGTGCCAGCAGCTTAGAAGGGGGCGCAGAGACCCAGTACTTC. The full variable domain, its missing parts supplied by reference TRBV11-3 and TRBJ2-5, is EAGVVQSPRYKIIEKKQPVAFWCNPISGHNTLYWYLQNLGQGPELLIRYENEEAVDDSQLPKDRFSAERLKGVDSTLKIQPAELGDSAVYLCASSLEGGAETQYFGPGTRLLVL.

The J gene is TRBJ2-1, the V gene TRBV10-3; 10 bases match TRBD2. The CDR3 runs 14 residues. The germline gives CDR1 ENHRY, CDR2 SYGVKD. Trimming cost V 4 bases and J 6 bases; bases outside gene matches: 3. The CDR3 nucleotides read TGTGCCATCAGTGCCCAGCGGGAGGGCAATGAGCAGTTCTTC. It translates to CAISAQREGNEQFF.

The chain links TRBV15 to TRBJ2-3; the match to TRBD2 covers 10 bases. J gave up 4 bases and V 8 bases, and 6 bases lay outside the gene matches. This CDR3 has 14 residues. CDR1 and CDR2 from the germline V gene are LNHNV and YYDKDF (reference sequence). This CDR3 reads CATSAGGPSDTQYF. CDR3 DNA: TGTGCCACCTCAGCGGGAGGGCCTTCAGATACGCAGTATTTT.

The table lists this clonotype with a few counts. The CDR3 loop reads CASAGTGADNEQFF. CDR3 nucleotides: TGTGCCAGCGCCGGGACAGGGGCGGACAATGAGCAGTTCTTC. The chain combines TRBV28 with TRBJ2-1; 10 bases align to TRBD1. The ends lost 8 bases at V and 5 bases at J; junction bases unmatched: 6. CDR1 is MDHEN, CDR2 SYDVKM, per germline. The CDR3 is 14 residues long.

There are a few counts of this clonotype. The rearrangement joins TRBV6-2 or TRBV6-3 to TRBJ2-3; TRBD1 agrees at 11 bases. This CDR3 comprises 16 residues. With V trimmed by 4 bases and J by 5 bases, 8 bases remained unmatched. Germline CDR1 and CDR2: MNHEY and SVGEGT. This CDR3 is CASSFFSDRGLDTQYF. CDR3 nucleotides: TGTGCCAGCAGTTTCTTTTCGGACAGGGGGCTAGATACGCAGTATTTT.

This clonotype was counted many times. This sequence joins TRBV7-9 and TRBJ1-5; D is unclear. With 5 bases removed from V and 5 bases from J, the gap between germline ends came to 22 bases. The germline gives CDR1 SEHNR, CDR2 FQNEAQ (reference sequence). The CDR3 covers 17 residues. The CDR3 protein is CASSPMGGRGSYQPQHF. Written as DNA, the CDR3 is TGTGCCAGCAGCCCCATGGGAGGGCGAGGAAGCTATCAGCCCCAGCATTTT.

The CDR3: CATSSVGVLTF. CDR3 bases: TGTGCCACCAGTTCAGTCGGCGTCCTGACTTTC. The V call is TRBV24-1, the J call TRBJ2-6; no reliable D call. V was trimmed by 6 bases and J by 12 bases, leaving 8 bases between them. The CDR3 is made up of 11 amino acids. In germline, CDR1 is KGHDR, CDR2 SFDVKD.

This clonotype has more than one count but fewer than ten. The V and J genes are TRBV30 and TRBJ1-1; no firm D call. The V end lost 3 bases, the J end lost 0 bases, and 11 bases lay between the germline ends. The CDR3 runs 14 residues. Germline V gene lookup returns CDR1 GTSNPN and CDR2 SVGIG (reference sequence). CDR3 sequence reads: CAWSPGRLNTEAFF. CDR3 DNA sequence: TGTGCCTGGAGCCCCGGACGGCTGAACACTGAAGCTTTCTTT.

This clonotype is labeled as medium-sized. This chain links TRBV7-9 with TRBJ2-1; no firm D call. The CDR3 runs to 15 residues. Trimming left V 5 bases short and J 10 bases short, with 21 bases between. Per germline, CDR1 SEHNR and CDR2 FQNEAQ (reference sequence). The CDR3 protein is CASSKTIVTQGEQFF. The CDR3 bases are TGTGCCAGCAGCAAGACGATAGTGACCCAAGGGGAGCAGTTCTTC.

The rearrangement links TRBV20-1 to TRBJ2-7, with TRBD2 matching over 11 bases. J was trimmed by 2 bases and V by 8 bases; bases with no gene match: 11. CDR1 and CDR2 (germline): DFQATT, SNEGSKA (reference sequence). There are 15 residues in the CDR3. This CDR3 reads CSTPGLAASPYEQYF. The CDR3 DNA reads as TGCAGTACTCCGGGACTAGCGGCATCTCCCTACGAGCAGTACTTC.

This clonotype was recorded many times. The rearrangement uses TRBV7-8 and TRBJ2-2; weak D call: TRBD1 (7 bases). The germline V and J ends were trimmed by 0 bases and 7 bases, with 12 bases remaining between them. The CDR3 has 15 residues. Looked up from germline, CDR1 is SGHVS and CDR2 is FQNEAQ. The CDR3 sequence is CASSLAAGGHGELFF. Here the CDR3 DNA reads TGTGCCAGCAGCTTAGCGGCAGGGGGGCACGGGGAGCTGTTTTTT.

This clonotype was observed a handful of times. The chain uses TRBV18 and TRBJ2-7; 11 bases are shared with TRBD2. The length of the CDR3 is 14 residues. CDR1 KGHSH and CDR2 LQKENI come from the germline V gene. V was pared by 5 bases and J by 5 bases, with 5 bases of the junction left unmatched. The CDR3 here is CASSLTSGADEQYF. The DNA for the CDR3 is TGTGCCAGCTCATTGACTAGCGGGGCCGACGAGCAGTACTTC.

This clonotype was observed a few times. The chain recombines TRBV5-1 with TRBJ2-7, with D perhaps assigned TRBD1 or TRBD2 (5 bases each). V was pared by 4 bases and J by 7 bases, with 21 bases between. The germline gives CDR1 SGHRS, CDR2 YFSETQ. The CDR3 has 15 residues. The CDR3 loop is CASSLAAGTLGEQYF. In nucleotides, the CDR3 is TGCGCCAGCAGCCTAGCTGCCGGGACCCTCGGGGAGCAGTACTTC.

The V call is TRBV3-1, the J call TRBJ2-7; D possibly corresponds to TRBD1 (5 bases). Trimming removed 4 bases from V and 4 bases from J, with 17 bases in between. CDR3 length: 15 amino acids. The V gene's germline CDR1 is LGHDT and CDR2 YNNKEL (reference sequence). CDR3 coding DNA: TGTGCCAGCAGCCCTCTGGACAATCGAGCTTACGAGCAGTACTTC. Translating gives CASSPLDNRAYEQYF.